These 15 T cell receptor beta chains originate from one sample sequenced in a study of vaccination and CD4 T cells after COVID-19. No antigen has been assigned to these receptors. Sequenced with the Oncomine TCR Beta short-read assay was DNA taken from cultured CD4+ T cells. TCRdb re-derived calls from the PCR reads in MiXCR, one entry per CDR3 protein. The repertoire holds about 15,000 distinct CDR3 sequences, with approximately 48% as singletons. Treatment: approximately nine-day PBMC culture with coronavirus spike peptide pools or control peptides (ViraFEST assay). Sequenced sample: CD4+ T cells from blood, cultured in vitro. The source is a human donor who had recovered from COVID-19.

This clonotype has only a few counts. The V call is TRBV19, the J call TRBJ1-2; possible D gene TRBD1, 6 bases. V gave up 5 bases and J gave up 14 bases, with 18 bases separating them. The germline gives CDR1 LNHDA, CDR2 SQIVND (reference sequence). The CDR3 is 12 residues long. The CDR3 here is CASSDPVGGRTF. The CDR3 DNA sequence: TGTGCCAGTAGTGATCCCGTCGGGGGCCGGACCTTC. The full variable domain, with the rest looked up from reference TRBV19 and TRBJ1-2, is DGGITQSPKYLFRKEGQNVTLSCEQNLNHDAMYWYRQDPGQGLRLIYYSQIVNDFQKGDIAEGYSVSREKKESFPLTVTSAQKNPTAFYLCASSDPVGGRTFGSGTRLTVV.

This clonotype has only one observation. The chain joins TRBV30 to TRBJ1-1; D unresolved. V was clipped by 3 bases and J by 5 bases, with 16 bases between them. The CDR3 runs to 14 residues. CDR1 is GTSNPN, CDR2 SVGIG, per germline (reference sequence). Written as DNA, the CDR3 is TGTGCCTGGAGGGACTGGGGTACTATTACTGAAGCTTTCTTT. The encoded protein is CAWRDWGTITEAFF.

The chain is built from TRBV2 and TRBJ1-6; unclear D gene. The length of the CDR3 is 13 residues. Germline loops: CDR1 SNHLY, CDR2 FYNNEI. V dropped 10 bases and J dropped 5 bases, with 12 bases sitting between them. The CDR3 sequence is CATTGRNNSPLHF. CDR3 nucleotide sequence: TGTGCCACCACGGGCCGCAATAATTCACCCCTCCACTTT.

This clonotype was observed a few times. The chain couples TRBV7-2 to TRBJ2-3; D tentatively reads TRBD1 or TRBD2 (5 bases each). Trimming left V 2 bases short and J 8 bases short, with 14 bases between. CDR3 length equals 14 residues. Per the germline V gene, CDR1 is SGHTA and CDR2 is FQGNSA. In DNA form, the CDR3 reads TGTGCCAGCAGCTTACATCTCGGGGCGGGTACGCAGTATTTT. Translated, it gives CASSLHLGAGTQYF.

The rearrangement uses TRBV6-1 and TRBJ2-7, with D perhaps matching TRBD1 (6 bases). The CDR3 sequence is 12 residues long. V was cut by 5 bases and J by 7 bases, with 12 bases left in between. Germline V gene lookup returns CDR1 MNHNS and CDR2 SASEGT. CDR3 nucleotide sequence: TGTGCCAGCAGTAGAGGAGACAGGGAGCAGTACTTC. This sequence encodes CASSRGDREQYF.

The chain is built from TRBV21-1 and TRBJ2-7. TRBV21-1 has pseudogene status. This CDR3 contains 12 residues. CDR3 nucleotides: TGTGCCAGCAGCAAAGGACTGAACGAGCAGTACTTC. This sequence encodes CASSKGLNEQYF.

This chain joins TRBV4-1 and TRBJ2-4; D may correspond to TRBD1 or TRBD2 (5 bases each). Germline values: CDR1 MGHRA, CDR2 YSYEKL. Deletions cut 4 bases from V and 0 bases from J, with 10 bases between. The CDR3 loop spans 15 amino acids. The CDR3 protein is CASSRGAQAKNIQYF. In DNA form, the CDR3 reads TGCGCCAGCAGCCGAGGGGCGCAAGCCAAAAACATTCAGTACTTC.

The table lists this clonotype with a few counts. V gene TRBV10-2 combines with J gene TRBJ2-7; TRBD1 aligns across 9 bases. J gave up 0 bases and V 4 bases, and 4 bases lay outside the gene matches. Germline CDR1 reads WSHSY; CDR2 reads SAAADI. The CDR3 extends over 15 amino acids. CDR3 sequence (DNA): TGCGCCAGCAGTGTTTGGGACAGGGACTCCTACGAGCAGTACTTC. This sequence encodes CASSVWDRDSYEQYF.

This clonotype was observed a few times. V gene TRBV27 combines with J gene TRBJ2-5; D call uncertain. Germline V gene lookup returns CDR1 MNHEY and CDR2 SMNVEV (reference sequence). V lost 6 bases and J 3 bases, leaving 11 bases between the germline ends. CDR3 length: 13 residues. This CDR3 reads CASSPPYEETQYF. The CDR3 nucleotides are TGTGCCAGCAGCCCCCCATATGAAGAGACCCAGTACTTC.

V and J are TRBV19 and TRBJ1-1; D unclear. The CDR3 consists of 14 residues. The V gene lost 3 bases and the J gene lost 0 bases, with 8 bases spanning the gap. Per the germline V gene, CDR1 is LNHDA and CDR2 is SQIVND (reference sequence). The CDR3 DNA is TGTGCCAGTAGTATGGAGGGTATGAACACTGAAGCTTTCTTT. Residues: CASSMEGMNTEAFF.

V and J are TRBV20-1 and TRBJ2-1, with TRBD2 identical over 8 bases. The CDR3 is made up of 13 amino acids. Germline loops: CDR1 DFQATT, CDR2 SNEGSKA (reference sequence). V lost 3 bases, J lost 8 bases, and 6 bases stayed unmatched. CDR3 protein: CSASLRGVHEQFF. CDR3 coding DNA: TGCAGTGCTAGTTTGCGGGGGGTCCATGAGCAGTTCTTC.

The chain joins TRBV19 to TRBJ2-5; D unclear. The CDR3 is 11 amino acids. V was clipped by 3 bases and J by 5 bases, with 4 bases between them. The germline CDR1 and CDR2 sequences are LNHDA and SQIVND (reference sequence). The CDR3: CASSIRETQYF. CDR3 bases: TGTGCCAGTAGTATTAGGGAGACCCAGTACTTC. The full variable domain, its missing parts supplied by reference TRBV19 and TRBJ2-5, is DGGITQSPKYLFRKEGQNVTLSCEQNLNHDAMYWYRQDPGQGLRLIYYSQIVNDFQKGDIAEGYSVSREKKESFPLTVTSAQKNPTAFYLCASSIRETQYFGPGTRLLVL.

A few counts support this clonotype. This chain uses TRBV7-6 with TRBJ2-7; D ambiguous. Germline-derived CDR1 and CDR2 are SGHVS and FNYEAQ. The CDR3 loop spans 13 amino acids. V dropped 5 bases and J dropped 7 bases, with 15 bases sitting between them. CDR3 in amino acids: CASSLDGPKEQYF. In DNA form, the CDR3 reads TGTGCCAGCAGCCTGGACGGACCGAAAGAGCAGTACTTC.

V gene TRBV19 combines with J gene TRBJ2-7; D perhaps matches TRBD2 (5 bases). CDR1 and CDR2 from the germline V gene are LNHDA and SQIVND (reference sequence). Trimming removed 5 bases at V and 3 bases at J, with 17 bases between. The CDR3 covers 15 residues. CDR3 DNA sequence: TGTGCCAGTAGTCGGGGAGCGGAACCGATCTACGAGCAGTACTTC. Its protein is CASSRGAEPIYEQYF. The full variable domain, its missing parts supplied by reference TRBV19 and TRBJ2-7, is DGGITQSPKYLFRKEGQNVTLSCEQNLNHDAMYWYRQDPGQGLRLIYYSQIVNDFQKGDIAEGYSVSREKKESFPLTVTSAQKNPTAFYLCASSRGAEPIYEQYFGPGTRLTVT.

The chain carries TRBV20-1 and TRBJ2-1; no definite D call. Germline lookup yields CDR1 DFQATT and CDR2 SNEGSKA (reference sequence). Trimming stripped 3 bases from V and 1 base from J, with 10 bases between. The CDR3 has 14 residues. The CDR3 nucleotides are TGCAGTGCTAGCATATGGCGGTCCTACAATGAGCAGTTCTTC. Translation: CSASIWRSYNEQFF.